Following are 19 T cell receptor beta chains from one sample sequenced in a study of shared clonotypes between healthy human individuals. Here immunoSEQ multiplex PCR was the method, and the copy in TCRdb shows in-frame clones only, minus some. The sample records roughly 2.2 million clones, 85% to 95% being singletons. The specimen was naive CD4+ T cells from PBMCs. Subset here: CD45RA+ positively selected. These receptors were collected from a man aged 18 to 29 in good health. Some clones in this sample may be carry-over from other donors' samples.

The chain uses TRBV7-9 and TRBJ2-1, with D perhaps matching TRBD2 (5 bases). Germline CDR1 and CDR2: SEHNR and FQNEAQ (reference sequence). CDR3 length: 17 residues. Trimming removed 1 base from V and 0 bases from J, with 13 bases in between. The CDR3 DNA reads as TGTGCCAGCAGCTTAGGAGGGAGTAGCGCCTCCTACAATGAGCAGTTCTTC. Translating gives CASSLGGSSASYNEQFF.

Only a few counts were recorded for this clone. The chain has TRBV28 and TRBJ1-1, with 9 bases fitting TRBD1. J lost 4 bases, V lost 6 bases, and 9 bases had no gene match. The CDR3 runs 15 residues. Germline CDR1 is MDHEN and CDR2 is SYDVKM. This CDR3 reads CASSTSRDRATEAFF. DNA of the CDR3: TGTGCCAGCAGCACAAGCCGGGACAGGGCCACTGAAGCTTTCTTT.

The CDR3 DNA reads as TGTGCCAGCAGTTCCTCCAGGGGGCGCATGGATGGCTACACCTTC. Its protein is CASSSSRGRMDGYTF. The chain carries TRBV6-5 and TRBJ1-2, with 8 positions matching TRBD1. The CDR3 sequence is 15 residues long. Trimming removed 4 bases from V and 6 bases from J; junction bases left unmatched: 10. CDR1 MNHEY and CDR2 SVGAGI come from the germline V gene.

This clone was detected only once. V is TRBV4-2 and J is TRBJ2-1; 9 nucleotides line up with TRBD1. CDR3 length: 14 amino acids. Looked up from germline, CDR1 is LGHNA and CDR2 is YNFKEQ. The trim removed 6 bases at V and 15 bases at J, leaving 15 bases unmatched. For the CDR3, the DNA is TGTGCCAGCAGTTGGACAGGGGCTAGCGGAGCTTTGTTCTTC. Residues: CASSWTGASGALFF.

The genes are TRBV6-5 and TRBJ2-7; D unclear. CDR1 is MNHEY and CDR2 is SVGAGI in the germline V gene. The CDR3 is made up of 13 amino acids. V lost 7 bases, J lost 7 bases, and 17 bases lay in between. CDR3 sequence reads: CASMVPVAWEQYF. CDR3 bases: TGTGCCAGCATGGTACCTGTGGCGTGGGAGCAGTACTTC.

As to this clone: Other DNA sequences in this sample translate to the same CDR3. V and J are TRBV20-1 and TRBJ2-5; D unclear. The ends were cut back, 2 bases at V and 4 bases at J, with 5 bases in the middle. Per the germline V gene, CDR1 is DFQATT and CDR2 is SNEGSKA (reference sequence). The CDR3 runs 11 residues. CDR3 residues: CSARNRETQYF. CDR3 sequence (DNA): TGCAGTGCTAGAAATCGAGAGACCCAGTACTTC.

The CDR3, as DNA: TGCGCCAGCAGCCTCGGTGGGTGGACTAGCTACGATGTCGGGGAGCTGTTTTTT. This encodes CASSLGGWTSYDVGELFF. This chain uses TRBV4-3 with TRBJ2-2; 8 bases are a match to TRBD2. The CDR3 spans 18 residues. CDR1 LGHNA and CDR2 YSLEER come from the germline V gene. Trimming at V came to 4 bases and at J to 7 bases, leaving 17 bases not matched to a gene.

The rearrangement links TRBV5-1 to TRBJ2-2; D remains unclear. This CDR3 has 16 amino acids. Germline V lookup: CDR1 SGHRS, CDR2 YFSETQ. The V end lost 0 bases, the J end lost 9 bases, and 18 bases lay between the germline ends. DNA for the CDR3: TGCGCCAGCAGCTTGGATCCCGCGAGAGTGAGGAGGGAGCTGTTTTTT. This gives the protein CASSLDPARVRRELFF.

The CDR3 protein is CASNEVPAYEQYF. The CDR3 DNA is TGTGCCAGCAATGAGGTCCCTGCCTACGAGCAGTACTTC. V gene TRBV2 combines with J gene TRBJ2-7; D call uncertain. V lost 7 bases and J lost 2, with 12 bases in between. Germline assignment: CDR1 SNHLY and CDR2 FYNNEI. The CDR3 extends over 13 amino acids.

This clone was recorded only once. The genes are TRBV30 and TRBJ2-7; 8 bases are shared with TRBD1. Germline loops: CDR1 GTSNPN, CDR2 SVGIG (reference sequence). The CDR3 length is 15 residues. V lost 4 bases, J lost 0 bases, and 8 bases stayed unmatched. This CDR3 is CAWKIGQGSSYEQYF. CDR3 nucleotide sequence: TGTGCCTGGAAAATCGGACAGGGCAGCTCCTACGAGCAGTACTTC.

With respect to this clone: Distinct nucleotide sequences in the sample also encode this CDR3. CDR3: CASSSGGTGELFF. The DNA for the CDR3 is TGTGCCAGCAGTTCCGGTGGCACCGGGGAGCTGTTTTTT. The rearrangement joins TRBV28 to TRBJ2-2; unclear D gene. The V gene's germline CDR1 is MDHEN and CDR2 SYDVKM. Deletions cut 4 bases from V and 4 bases from J, with 7 bases between. The CDR3 consists of 13 residues.

The chain combines TRBV7-2 with TRBJ2-1, with unresolved D. Germline V lookup: CDR1 SGHTA, CDR2 FQGNSA. The ends were cut back, 4 bases at V and 14 bases at J, with 21 bases in the middle. The CDR3 consists of 14 residues. DNA for the CDR3: TGTGCCAGCAGCTCCAATCAAGCCCCCCCGAAGGAGTTCTTC. Its translation is CASSSNQAPPKEFF.

This chain joins TRBV29-1 and TRBJ1-1; 8 nucleotides align to TRBD1. Germline V gene sequence: CDR1 SQVTM, CDR2 ANQGSEA. J lost 6 bases, V lost 3 bases, and 6 bases had no gene match. The CDR3 has 13 residues. CDR3 loop: CSVDGQGAAEAFF. CDR3 nucleotides: TGCAGCGTTGATGGACAGGGCGCCGCTGAAGCTTTCTTT. The full variable domain, with the rest looked up from reference TRBV29-1 and TRBJ1-1, is SAVISQKPSRDICQRGTSLTIQCQVDSQVTMMFWYRQQPGQSLTLIATANQGSEATYESGFVIDKFPISRPNLTFSTLTVSNMSPEDSSIYLCSVDGQGAAEAFFGQGTRLTVV.

The rearrangement joins TRBV9 to TRBJ1-2, with D unresolved. The CDR3 runs to 15 residues. The V and J ends lost 2 bases and 2 bases respectively, with 13 bases between them. Germline V gene sequence: CDR1 SGDLS, CDR2 YYNGEE. DNA of the CDR3: TGTGCCAGCAGCGTGGCCCGCTTCGCGAACTATGGCTACACCTTC. Amino acid sequence: CASSVARFANYGYTF.

V and J are TRBV6-1 and TRBJ1-1, with 7 positions matching TRBD1. There are 13 residues in the CDR3. In germline, CDR1 is MNHNS, CDR2 SASEGT. V was pared by 4 bases and J by 3 bases, with 2 bases of the junction left unmatched. CDR3 DNA sequence: TGTGCCAGCAGTGGACAGGGATACACTGAAGCTTTCTTT. Translating it yields CASSGQGYTEAFF.

DNA of the CDR3: TGTGCCAGCAGTCTCCCCCAGGCGGGGAACACTGAAGCTTTCTTT. Translation: CASSLPQAGNTEAFF. J is TRBJ1-1 and V is TRBV28; D is uncertain. Germline V CDR1 and CDR2: MDHEN, SYDVKM. The CDR3 length is 15 residues. V was pared by 5 bases and J by 1 base, with 14 bases between.

This chain joins TRBV5-4 and TRBJ1-4, with D possibly TRBD1 on 6 matching bases. V lost 4 bases, J lost 4 bases, and 14 bases lay in between. CDR1 is SGHNT, CDR2 YYREEE, per germline (reference sequence). This CDR3 has 15 residues. The chain's CDR3 is CASSRGHPNNEKLFF. Here the CDR3 DNA reads TGTGCCAGCAGCAGGGGACATCCAAATAATGAAAAACTGTTTTTT.

This chain connects TRBV29-1 to TRBJ1-2; D is unresolved. The CDR3 extends over 12 amino acids. V was clipped by 6 bases and J by 4 bases, with 12 bases between them. CDR1 and CDR2 from the germline V gene are SQVTM and ANQGSEA. The CDR3 here is CSVSVVRYGYTF. DNA for the CDR3: TGCAGCGTGTCAGTAGTCCGCTATGGCTACACCTTC. The full variable domain, rest sourced from reference TRBV29-1 and TRBJ1-2, is SAVISQKPSRDICQRGTSLTIQCQVDSQVTMMFWYRQQPGQSLTLIATANQGSEATYESGFVIDKFPISRPNLTFSTLTVSNMSPEDSSIYLCSVSVVRYGYTFGSGTRLTVV.

This clone is a singleton in its sample. V gene TRBV29-1 combines with J gene TRBJ2-7, with D tentatively TRBD1 (6 bases). Trimming removed 7 bases from V and 0 bases from J, with 13 bases in between. Germline V gene sequence: CDR1 SQVTM, CDR2 ANQGSEA. There are 13 residues in the CDR3. CDR3 in DNA: TGCAGCGCCATCCGGGACACCTCCTACGAGCAGTACTTC. Translated: CSAIRDTSYEQYF.